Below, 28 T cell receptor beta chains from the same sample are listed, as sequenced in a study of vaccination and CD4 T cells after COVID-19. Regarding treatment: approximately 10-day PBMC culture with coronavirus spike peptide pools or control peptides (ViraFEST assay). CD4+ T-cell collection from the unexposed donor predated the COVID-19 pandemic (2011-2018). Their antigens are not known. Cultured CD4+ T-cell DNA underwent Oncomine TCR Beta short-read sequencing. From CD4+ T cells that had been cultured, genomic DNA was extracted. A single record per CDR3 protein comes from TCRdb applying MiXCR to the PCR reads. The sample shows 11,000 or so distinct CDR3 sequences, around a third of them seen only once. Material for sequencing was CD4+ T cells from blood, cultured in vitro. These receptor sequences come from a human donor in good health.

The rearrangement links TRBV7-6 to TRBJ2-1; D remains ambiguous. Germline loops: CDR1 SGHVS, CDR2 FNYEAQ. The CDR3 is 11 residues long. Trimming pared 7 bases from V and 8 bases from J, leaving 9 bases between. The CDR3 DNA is TGTGCCAGCAACTCCGCAGATGAGCAGTTCTTC. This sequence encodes CASNSADEQFF.

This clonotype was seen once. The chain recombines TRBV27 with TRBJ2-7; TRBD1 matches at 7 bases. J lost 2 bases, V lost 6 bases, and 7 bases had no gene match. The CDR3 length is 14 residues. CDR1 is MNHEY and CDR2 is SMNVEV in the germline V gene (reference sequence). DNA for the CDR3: TGTGCCAGCAGCCGAGACAGGGTCGCCTACGAGCAGTACTTC. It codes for CASSRDRVAYEQYF.

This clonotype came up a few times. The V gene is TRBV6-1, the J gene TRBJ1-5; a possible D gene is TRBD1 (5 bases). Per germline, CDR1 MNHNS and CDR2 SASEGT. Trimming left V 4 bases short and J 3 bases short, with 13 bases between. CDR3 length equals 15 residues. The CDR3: CASSVGRNNNQPQHF. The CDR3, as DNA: TGTGCCAGCAGTGTGGGGCGGAACAACAATCAGCCCCAGCATTTT.

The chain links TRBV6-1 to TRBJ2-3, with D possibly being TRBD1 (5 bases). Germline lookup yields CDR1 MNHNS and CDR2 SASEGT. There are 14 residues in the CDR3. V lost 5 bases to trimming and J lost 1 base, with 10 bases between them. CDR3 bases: TGTGCCAGCAGTCGCAGGGTGGGCACAGATACGCAGTATTTT. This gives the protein CASSRRVGTDTQYF.

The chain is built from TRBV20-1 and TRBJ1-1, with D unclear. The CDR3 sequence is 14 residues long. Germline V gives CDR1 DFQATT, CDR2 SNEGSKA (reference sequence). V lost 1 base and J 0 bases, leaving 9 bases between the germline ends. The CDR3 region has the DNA TGCAGTGCTAGAGGGGGTCCGGTGAACACTGAAGCTTTCTTT. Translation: CSARGGPVNTEAFF.

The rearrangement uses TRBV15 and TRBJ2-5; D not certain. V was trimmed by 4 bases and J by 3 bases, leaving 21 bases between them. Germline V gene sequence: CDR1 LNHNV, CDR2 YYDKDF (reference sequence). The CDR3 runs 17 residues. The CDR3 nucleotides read TGTGCCACCAGCATTGACCACCCACTTAGAGAGGAAGAGACCCAGTACTTC. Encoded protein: CATSIDHPLREEETQYF.

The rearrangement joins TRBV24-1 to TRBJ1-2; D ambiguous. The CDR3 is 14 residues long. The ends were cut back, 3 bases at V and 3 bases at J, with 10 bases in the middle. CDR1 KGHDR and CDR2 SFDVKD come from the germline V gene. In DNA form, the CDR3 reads TGTGCCACCAGTGATCCTCAAGGGTACTATGGCTACACCTTC. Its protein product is CATSDPQGYYGYTF.

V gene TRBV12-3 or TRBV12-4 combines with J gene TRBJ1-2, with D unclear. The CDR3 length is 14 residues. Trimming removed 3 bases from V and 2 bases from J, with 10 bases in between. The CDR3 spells CASSFGQTNYGYTF. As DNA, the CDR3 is TGTGCCAGCAGTTTTGGGCAAACGAACTATGGCTACACCTTC.

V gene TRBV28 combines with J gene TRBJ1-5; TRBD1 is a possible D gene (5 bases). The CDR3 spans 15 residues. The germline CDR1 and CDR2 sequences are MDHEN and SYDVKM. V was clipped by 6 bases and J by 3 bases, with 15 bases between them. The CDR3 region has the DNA TGTGCCAGCAGGCTGGGGGGGACTGTCAATCAGCCCCAGCATTTT. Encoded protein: CASRLGGTVNQPQHF.

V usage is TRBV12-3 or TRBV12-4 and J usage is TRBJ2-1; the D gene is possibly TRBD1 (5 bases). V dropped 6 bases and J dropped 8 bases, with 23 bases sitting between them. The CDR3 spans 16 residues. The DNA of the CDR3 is TGTGCCAGCAGCTCTAGGGGTGGGCAGATATCAGATGAGCAGTTCTTC. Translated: CASSSRGGQISDEQFF.

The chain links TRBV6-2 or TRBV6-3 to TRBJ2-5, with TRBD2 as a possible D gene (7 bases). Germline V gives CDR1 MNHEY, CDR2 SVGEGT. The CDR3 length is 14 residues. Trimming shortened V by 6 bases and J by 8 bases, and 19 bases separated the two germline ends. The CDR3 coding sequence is TGTGCCAGCAGGGTTGCGGGGGCCGGGGAAACCCAGTACTTC. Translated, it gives CASRVAGAGETQYF.

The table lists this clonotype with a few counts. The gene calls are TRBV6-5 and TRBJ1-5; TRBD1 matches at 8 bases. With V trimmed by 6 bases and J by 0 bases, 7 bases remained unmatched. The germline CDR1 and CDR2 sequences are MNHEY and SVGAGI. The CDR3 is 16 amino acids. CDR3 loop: CASSYRTGYSNQPQHF. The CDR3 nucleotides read TGTGCCAGCAGCTACAGGACAGGGTATAGCAATCAGCCCCAGCATTTT.

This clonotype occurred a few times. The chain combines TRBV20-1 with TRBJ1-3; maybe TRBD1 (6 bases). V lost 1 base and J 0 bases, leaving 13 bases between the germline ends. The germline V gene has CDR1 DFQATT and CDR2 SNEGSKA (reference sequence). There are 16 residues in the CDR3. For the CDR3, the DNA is TGCAGTGCTAGAGGCGCGAGGGGGGCCTCTGGAAACACCATATATTTT. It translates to CSARGARGASGNTIYF.

Here the CDR3 reads CSAIIPGQLGYYTF. CDR3 bases: TGCAGTGCTATTATCCCCGGACAGCTTGGGTACTACACCTTC. The chain has TRBV20-1 and TRBJ1-2, with a possible D match to TRBD1 (6 bases). The ends were cut back, 4 bases at V and 10 bases at J, with 22 bases in the middle. Germline V gene lookup returns CDR1 DFQATT and CDR2 SNEGSKA (reference sequence). This CDR3 region has 14 residues.

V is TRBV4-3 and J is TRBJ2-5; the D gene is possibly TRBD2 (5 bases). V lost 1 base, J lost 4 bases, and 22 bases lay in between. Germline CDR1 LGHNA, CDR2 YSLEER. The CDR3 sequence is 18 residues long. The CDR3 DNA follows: TGCGCCAGCAGCCAAGGACGACTGCGGGCGGGCCGCGGAGAGACCCAGTACTTC. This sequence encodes CASSQGRLRAGRGETQYF.

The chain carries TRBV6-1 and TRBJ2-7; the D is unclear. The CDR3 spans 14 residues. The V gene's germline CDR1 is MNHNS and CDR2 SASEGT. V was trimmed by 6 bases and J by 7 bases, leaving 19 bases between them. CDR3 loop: CASRAAQRVREQYF. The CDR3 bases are TGTGCCAGCAGGGCCGCACAAAGGGTGAGGGAGCAGTACTTC.

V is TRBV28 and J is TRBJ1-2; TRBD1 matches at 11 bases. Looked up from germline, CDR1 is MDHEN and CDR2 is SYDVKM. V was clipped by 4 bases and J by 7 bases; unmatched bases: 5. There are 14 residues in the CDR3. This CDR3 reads CASSSSGTGGGYTF. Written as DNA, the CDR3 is TGTGCCAGCAGTTCCTCCGGGACAGGGGGTGGCTACACCTTC.

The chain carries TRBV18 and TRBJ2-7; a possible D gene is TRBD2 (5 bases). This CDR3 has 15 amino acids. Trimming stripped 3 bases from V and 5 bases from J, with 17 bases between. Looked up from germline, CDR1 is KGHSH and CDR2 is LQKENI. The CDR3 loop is CASSPGGARANEQYF. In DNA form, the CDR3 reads TGTGCCAGCTCACCTGGAGGAGCGCGAGCGAACGAGCAGTACTTC. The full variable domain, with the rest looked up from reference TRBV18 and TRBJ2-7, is NAGVMQNPRHLVRRRGQEARLRCSPMKGHSHVYWYRQLPEEGLKFMVYLQKENIIDESGMPKERFSAEFPKEGPSILRIQQVVRGDSAAYFCASSPGGARANEQYFGPGTRLTVT.

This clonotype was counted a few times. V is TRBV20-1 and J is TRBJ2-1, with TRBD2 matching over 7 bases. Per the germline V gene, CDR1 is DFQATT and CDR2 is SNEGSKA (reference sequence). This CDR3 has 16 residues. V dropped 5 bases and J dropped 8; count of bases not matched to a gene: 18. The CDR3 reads CSASALTRGLWDEQFF. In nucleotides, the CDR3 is TGCAGTGCTTCCGCCCTAACGCGGGGGTTGTGGGATGAGCAGTTCTTC.

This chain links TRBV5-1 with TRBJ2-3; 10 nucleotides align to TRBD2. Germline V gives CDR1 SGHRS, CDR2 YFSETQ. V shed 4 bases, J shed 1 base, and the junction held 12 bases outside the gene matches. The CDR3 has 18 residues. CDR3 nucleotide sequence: TGCGCCAGCAGCCCCGGGATAGCGGGAGGTGGGGGCACAGATACGCAGTATTTT. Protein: CASSPGIAGGGGTDTQYF. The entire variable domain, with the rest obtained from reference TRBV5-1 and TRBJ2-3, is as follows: KAGVTQTPRYLIKTRGQQVTLSCSPISGHRSVSWYQQTPGQGLQFLFEYFSETQRNKGNFPGRFSGRQFSNSRSEMNVSTLELGDSALYLCASSPGIAGGGGTDTQYFGPGTRLTVL.

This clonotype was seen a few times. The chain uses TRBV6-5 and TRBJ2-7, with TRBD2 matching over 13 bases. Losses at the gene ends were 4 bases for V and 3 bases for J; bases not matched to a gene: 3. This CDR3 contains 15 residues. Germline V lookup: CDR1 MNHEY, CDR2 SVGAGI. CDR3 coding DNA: TGTGCCAGCAGTTGGGGACTAGCGGGAAACTACGAGCAGTACTTC. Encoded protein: CASSWGLAGNYEQYF.

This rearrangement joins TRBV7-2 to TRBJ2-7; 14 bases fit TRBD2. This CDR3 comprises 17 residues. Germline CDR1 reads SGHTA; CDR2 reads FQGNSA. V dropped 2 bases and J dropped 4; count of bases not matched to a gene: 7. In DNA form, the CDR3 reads TGTGCCAGCAGCTTAACCGGGACTAGCGGGAGCGGTTACGAGCAGTACTTC. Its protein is CASSLTGTSGSGYEQYF.

The CDR3 coding sequence is TGTGCCTGGAGTGGGACAGAACCCAATCAGCCCCAGCATTTT. Translation: CAWSGTEPNQPQHF. The V call is TRBV30, the J call TRBJ1-5; D is perhaps TRBD1 (6 bases). The CDR3 length is 14 residues. Trimming removed 1 base at V and 3 bases at J, with 10 bases between. Germline CDR1 reads GTSNPN; CDR2 reads SVGIG (reference sequence).

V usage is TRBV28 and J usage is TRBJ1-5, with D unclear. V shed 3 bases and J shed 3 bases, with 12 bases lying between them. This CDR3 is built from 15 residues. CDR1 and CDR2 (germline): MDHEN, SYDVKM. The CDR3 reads CASSLRPGNNQPQHF. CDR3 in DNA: TGTGCCAGCAGTTTGAGGCCAGGAAACAATCAGCCCCAGCATTTT.

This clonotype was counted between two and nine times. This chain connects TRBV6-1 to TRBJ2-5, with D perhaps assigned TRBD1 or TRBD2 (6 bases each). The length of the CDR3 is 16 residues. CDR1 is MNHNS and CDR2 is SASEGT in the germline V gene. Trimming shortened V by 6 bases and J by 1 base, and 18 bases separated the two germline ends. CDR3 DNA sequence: TGTGCCAGCAGCTTTTTACGGGGGCGATCCCAAGAGACCCAGTACTTC. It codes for CASSFLRGRSQETQYF.

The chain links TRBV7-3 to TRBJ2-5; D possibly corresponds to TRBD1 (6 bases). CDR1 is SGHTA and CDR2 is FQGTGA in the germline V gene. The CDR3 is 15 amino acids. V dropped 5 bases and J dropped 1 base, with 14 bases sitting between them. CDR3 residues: CASSLLGGAQETQYF. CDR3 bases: TGTGCCAGCAGCCTATTAGGGGGAGCCCAAGAGACCCAGTACTTC.

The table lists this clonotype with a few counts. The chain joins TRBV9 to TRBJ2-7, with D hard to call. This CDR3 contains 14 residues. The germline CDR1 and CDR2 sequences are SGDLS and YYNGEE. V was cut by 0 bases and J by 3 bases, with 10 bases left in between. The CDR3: CASSVDYKGYEQYF. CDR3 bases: TGTGCCAGCAGCGTAGATTATAAGGGCTACGAGCAGTACTTC.

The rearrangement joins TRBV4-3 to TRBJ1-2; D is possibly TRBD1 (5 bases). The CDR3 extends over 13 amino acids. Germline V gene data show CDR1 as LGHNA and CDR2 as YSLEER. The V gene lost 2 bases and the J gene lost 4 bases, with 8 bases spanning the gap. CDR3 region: CASSQSGFYGYTF. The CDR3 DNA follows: TGCGCCAGCAGCCAATCAGGGTTCTATGGCTACACCTTC.